These T cell receptor beta chains were read from a single sample in a study of blood T cell repertoires in COVID-19. Sequencing was performed with immunoSEQ multiplex PCR; in TCRdb, only in-frame clones are kept and a portion is missing. The top ten clones hold approximately 7.6% of a sample with approximately 260,000 clones, about nine tenths of them seen once. Sequencing was done on a sample of peripheral blood. All receptors derive from a man in his sixties who had recovered from COVID-19. Both conserved end residues are part of each CDR3. A D gene is named only where the DNA matches it firmly. Expanded clones get a size class; other rows say once, few or many, or leave the size out.

J gene | clone size | V gene | D gene | CDR3 protein | CDR3 DNA
TRBJ1-2 | - | TRBV14 | TRBD1 | CASSQGQGKDYGYTF | TGTGCCAGCAGCCAAGGACAGGGAAAGGACTATGGCTACACCTTC
TRBJ2-3 | - | TRBV19 | TRBD1 | CASSKPIRDRGTDTQYF | TGTGCCAGTAGTAAACCCATCCGGGACAGGGGCACAGATACGCAGTATTTT
TRBJ1-4 | - | TRBV6-5 | TRBD1 | CASRRDRGRNEKLFF | TGTGCCAGCAGACGAGACAGGGGGCGGAATGAAAAACTGTTTTTT
TRBJ1-1 | - | TRBV7-2 | TRBD1 | CASSPPRGQGNTEAFF | TGTGCCAGCAGCCCGCCCCGGGGACAGGGAAACACTGAAGCTTTCTTT
TRBJ1-2 | - | TRBV23-1 | - | CASSPLTRYYGYTF | TGCGCCAGCAGTCCCCTGACACGATACTATGGCTACACCTTC
TRBJ1-4 | - | TRBV4-1 | TRBD1 | CASSLGQGSNEKLFF | TGCGCCAGCAGCCTCGGACAGGGGAGTAATGAAAAACTGTTTTTT
TRBJ2-3 | - | TRBV6-5 | - | CASSFRGAFADTQYF | TGTGCCAGCAGTTTTCGCGGGGCCTTTGCAGATACGCAGTATTTT
TRBJ1-5 | once | TRBV2 | - | CASGGTGKGGNQPQHF | TGTGCCAGCGGGGGCACAGGGAAAGGTGGCAATCAGCCCCAGCATTTT
TRBJ1-2 | - | TRBV10-3 | - | CAISVAANYGYTF | TGTGCCATCAGTGTGGCAGCGAACTATGGCTACACCTTC
TRBJ2-2 | few | TRBV3-1/TRBV3-2 | TRBD2 | CASSRGTSGGQNTGELFF | TGTGCCAGCAGCAGGGGGACTAGCGGGGGCCAGAACACCGGGGAGCTGTTTTTT
TRBJ2-2 | - | TRBV9 | - | CASAQGNTGELFF | TGTGCCAGCGCACAGGGAAACACCGGGGAGCTGTTTTTT
TRBJ2-7 | - | TRBV20-1 | - | CSARRQIEQYF | TGCAGTGCTCGGAGACAGATAGAGCAGTACTTC
TRBJ1-2 | - | TRBV5-1 | - | CASSLEETAGYTF | TGCGCCAGCAGCCTAGAAGAGACAGCTGGCTACACCTTC
TRBJ1-2 | once | TRBV7-9 | - | CAAGYGYTF | TGTGCCGCCGGCTATGGCTACACCTTC
TRBJ2-7 | - | TRBV5-4 | TRBD2 | CASSLISGGYEQYF | TGTGCCAGCAGCTTGATTAGCGGGGGTTACGAGCAGTACTTC
TRBJ1-2 | - | TRBV19 | - | CASSISYRDNYGYTF | TGTGCCAGTAGTATATCCTACAGGGACAACTATGGCTACACCTTC
TRBJ2-7 | - | TRBV10-2 | TRBD2 | CASSGERGGSEQYF | TGCGCCAGCAGTGGTGAGCGGGGGGGGTCGGAGCAGTACTTC
TRBJ2-2 | few | TRBV5-1 | - | CASSLTSRNTGELFF | TGCGCCAGCAGCTTGACTAGCAGAAACACCGGGGAGCTGTTTTTT
TRBJ1-6 | - | TRBV28 | - | CASSPSSYNSPLHF | TGTGCCAGCAGCCCCAGTTCCTATAATTCACCCCTCCACTTT
TRBJ1-3 | - | TRBV3-1/TRBV3-2 | TRBD1 | CASRGTGQRNTIYF | TGTGCCAGCAGGGGGACAGGACAAAGAAACACCATATATTTT
TRBJ1-2 | - | TRBV6-2/TRBV6-3 | TRBD1 | CASSLVVDREANYGYTF | TGTGCCAGCAGTTTGGTCGTCGACAGGGAAGCTAACTATGGCTACACCTTC
TRBJ2-3 | - | TRBV3-1/TRBV3-2 | - | CASSLIGGGGDTQYF | TGTGCCAGCAGTCTGATCGGGGGCGGGGGAGATACGCAGTATTTT
TRBJ1-3 | - | TRBV21-1 | - | CASRPGGMVGNTIYF | TGTGCCAGCCGGCCAGGGGGTATGGTTGGAAACACCATATATTTT
TRBJ1-4 | - | TRBV18 | - | CASSPLTSGGEKLFF | TGTGCCAGCTCACCACTTACGTCCGGAGGGGAAAAACTGTTTTTT
TRBJ1-5 | few | TRBV15 | - | CATSGLYQGGVNQPQHF | TGTGCCACCAGCGGCTTGTACCAGGGTGGAGTGAATCAGCCCCAGCATTTT
TRBJ2-3 | - | TRBV19 | TRBD2 | CASSMQRGGSVYTQYF | TGTGCCAGTAGTATGCAGCGGGGGGGCTCGGTTTATACGCAGTATTTT
TRBJ1-6 | - | TRBV5-5 | TRBD1 | CATSTGYSPLHF | TGTGCCACCTCGACAGGGTACTCACCCCTCCACTTT
TRBJ2-5 | - | TRBV7-2 | TRBD2 | CASSRGLAGGQETQYF | TGTGCCAGCAGCAGAGGACTAGCGGGGGGGCAAGAGACCCAGTACTTC
TRBJ2-1 | once | TRBV10-1 | TRBD2 | CASSGKPGGRRNEQFF | TGCGCCAGCAGTGGAAAACCGGGGGGGCGACGGAATGAGCAGTTCTTC
TRBJ1-1 | - | TRBV5-1 | - | CASSLMVESTEAFF | TGCGCCAGCAGCTTGATGGTGGAGAGCACTGAAGCTTTCTTT
TRBJ1-5 | few | TRBV7-2 | - | CASTKPGGNQPQHF | TGTGCCAGCACTAAGCCAGGCGGCAATCAGCCCCAGCATTTT
TRBJ2-1 | once | TRBV9 | TRBD2 | CASSVVAGGPVNEQFF | TGTGCCAGCAGCGTAGTGGCGGGGGGGCCGGTCAATGAGCAGTTCTTC
TRBJ2-1 | - | TRBV6-1 | TRBD1 | CASSEYTGQGSYNEQFF | TGTGCCAGCAGTGAATATACGGGACAGGGTTCCTACAATGAGCAGTTCTTC